Below, one T cell receptor (beta chain) is given with its context. Its matching antigen is unknown. The sample comes from a study of neurological immune-mediated disorders. Study-wide points: The highest TCR clonal expansion occurred in HTLV-1-associated myelopathy; multiple sclerosis fell below healthy controls.

In TCRdb, the 5' RACE reads were re-called with MiXCR into one record per CDR3 protein. The table has 65,000 to 85,000 distinct CDR3 sequences, more than 3% seen once. The J segment lost 9 bases and the V segment lost 1 base, leaving 12 bases of the junction unmatched. Germline CDR1 and CDR2: MNHEY and SVGAGI. The CDR3 loop spans 17 amino acids. The chain couples TRBV6-5 to TRBJ1-6, with 7 bases that match TRBD1. The receptor comes from a woman aged 45-60 years with multiple sclerosis. What was sequenced was PBMCs. The CDR3 DNA follows: TGTGCCAGCAGTTACTTAACGCAACCGGACAGGCGTTCACCCCTCCACTTT. Translated, it gives CASSYLTQPDRRSPLHF.